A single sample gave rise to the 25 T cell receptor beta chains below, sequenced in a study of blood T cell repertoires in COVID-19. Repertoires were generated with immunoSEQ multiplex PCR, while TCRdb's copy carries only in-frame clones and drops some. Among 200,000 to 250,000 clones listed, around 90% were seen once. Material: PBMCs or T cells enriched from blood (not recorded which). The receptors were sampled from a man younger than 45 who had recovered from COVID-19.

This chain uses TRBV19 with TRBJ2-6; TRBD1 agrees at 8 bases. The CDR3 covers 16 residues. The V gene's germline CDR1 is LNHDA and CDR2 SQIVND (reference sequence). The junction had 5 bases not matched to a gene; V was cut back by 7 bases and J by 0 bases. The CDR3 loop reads CASNAGGHSGANVLTF. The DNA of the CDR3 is TGTGCCAGTAATGCAGGGGGCCACTCTGGGGCCAACGTCCTGACTTTC.

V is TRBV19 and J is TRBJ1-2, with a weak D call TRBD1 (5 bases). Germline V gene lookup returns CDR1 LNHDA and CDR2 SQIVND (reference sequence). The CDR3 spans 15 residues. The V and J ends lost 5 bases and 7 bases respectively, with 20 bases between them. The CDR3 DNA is TGTGCCAGTAGTGTGCAGGGCGGGGGGTCGAGTGGCTACACCTTC. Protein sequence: CASSVQGGGSSGYTF.

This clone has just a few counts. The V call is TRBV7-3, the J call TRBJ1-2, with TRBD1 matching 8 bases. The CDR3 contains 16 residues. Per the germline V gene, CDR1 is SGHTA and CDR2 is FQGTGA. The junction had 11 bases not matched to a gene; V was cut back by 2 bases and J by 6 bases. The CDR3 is CASSLEGPGGADGYTF. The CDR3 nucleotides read TGTGCCAGCAGCTTAGAGGGGCCAGGGGGCGCGGATGGCTACACCTTC. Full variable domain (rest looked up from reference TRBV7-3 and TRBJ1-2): GAGVSQTPSNKVTEKGKYVELRCDPISGHTALYWYRQSLGQGPEFLIYFQGTGAADDSGLPNDRFFAVRPEGSVSTLKIQRTERGDSAVYLCASSLEGPGGADGYTFGSGTRLTVV.

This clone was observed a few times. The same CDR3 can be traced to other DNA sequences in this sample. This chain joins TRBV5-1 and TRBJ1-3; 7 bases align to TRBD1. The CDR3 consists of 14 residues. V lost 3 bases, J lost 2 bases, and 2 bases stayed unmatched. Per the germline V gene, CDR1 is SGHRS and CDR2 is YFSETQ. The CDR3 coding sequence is TGCGCCAGCAGCTCCGACAGGGCTGGAAACACCATATATTTT. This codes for CASSSDRAGNTIYF. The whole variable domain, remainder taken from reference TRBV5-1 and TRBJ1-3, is KAGVTQTPRYLIKTRGQQVTLSCSPISGHRSVSWYQQTPGQGLQFLFEYFSETQRNKGNFPGRFSGRQFSNSRSEMNVSTLELGDSALYLCASSSDRAGNTIYFGEGSWLTVV.

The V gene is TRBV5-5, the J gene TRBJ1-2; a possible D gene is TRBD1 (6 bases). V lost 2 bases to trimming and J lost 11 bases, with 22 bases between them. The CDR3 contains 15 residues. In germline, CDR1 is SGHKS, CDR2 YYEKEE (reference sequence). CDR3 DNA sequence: TGTGCCAGCAGCTTAGGCCAAGACAGGTTGGGTGGTTACACCTTC. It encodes CASSLGQDRLGGYTF. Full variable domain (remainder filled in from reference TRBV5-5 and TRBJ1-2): DAGVTQSPTHLIKTRGQQVTLRCSPISGHKSVSWYQQVLGQGPQFIFQYYEKEERGRGNFPDRFSARQFPNYSSELNVNALLLGDSALYLCASSLGQDRLGGYTFGSGTRLTVV.

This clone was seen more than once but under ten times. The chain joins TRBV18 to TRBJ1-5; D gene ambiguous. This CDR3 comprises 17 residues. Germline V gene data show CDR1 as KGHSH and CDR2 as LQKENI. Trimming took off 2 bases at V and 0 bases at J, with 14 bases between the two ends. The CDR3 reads CASSPYSMSYSNQPQHF. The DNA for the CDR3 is TGTGCCAGCTCACCATACTCTATGAGCTATAGCAATCAGCCCCAGCATTTT.

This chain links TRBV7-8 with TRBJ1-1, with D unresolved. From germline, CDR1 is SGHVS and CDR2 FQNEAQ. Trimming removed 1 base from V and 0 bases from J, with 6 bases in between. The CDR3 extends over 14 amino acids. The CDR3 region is CASSLVGLNTEAFF. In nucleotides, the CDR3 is TGTGCCAGCAGCTTAGTGGGCTTGAACACTGAAGCTTTCTTT.

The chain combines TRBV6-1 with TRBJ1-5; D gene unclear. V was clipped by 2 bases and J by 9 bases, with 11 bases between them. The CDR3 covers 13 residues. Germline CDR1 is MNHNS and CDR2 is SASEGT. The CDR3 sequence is CASSETQKRPQHF. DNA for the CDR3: TGTGCCAGCAGTGAAACCCAGAAAAGGCCCCAGCATTTT.

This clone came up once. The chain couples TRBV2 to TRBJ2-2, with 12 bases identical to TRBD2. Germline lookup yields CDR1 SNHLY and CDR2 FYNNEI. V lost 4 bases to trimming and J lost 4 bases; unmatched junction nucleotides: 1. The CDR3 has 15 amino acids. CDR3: CASSASGGGTGELFF. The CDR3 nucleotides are TGTGCCAGCAGTGCTAGCGGGGGGGGCACCGGGGAGCTGTTTTTT.

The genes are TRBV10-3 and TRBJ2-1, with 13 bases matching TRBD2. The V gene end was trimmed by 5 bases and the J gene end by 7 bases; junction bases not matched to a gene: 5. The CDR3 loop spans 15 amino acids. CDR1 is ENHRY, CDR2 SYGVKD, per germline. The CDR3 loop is CAISSGLAGSNEQFF. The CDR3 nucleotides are TGTGCCATCAGTTCGGGACTAGCGGGGTCAAATGAGCAGTTCTTC.

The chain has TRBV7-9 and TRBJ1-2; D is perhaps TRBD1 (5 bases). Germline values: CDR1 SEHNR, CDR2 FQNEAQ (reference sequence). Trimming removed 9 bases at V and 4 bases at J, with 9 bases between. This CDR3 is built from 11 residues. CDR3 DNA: TGTGCCAGTGACAGCCTCTATGGCTACACCTTC. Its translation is CASDSLYGYTF.

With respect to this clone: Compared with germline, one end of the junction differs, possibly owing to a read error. The CDR3 loop is CASRLTANQPQHF. CDR3 nucleotide sequence: TGTGCCAGCCGTTTGACAGCTAATCAGCCCCAGCATTTT. The rearrangement uses TRBV27 and TRBJ1-5; tentatively, D is TRBD1 (5 bases). Germline CDR1 is MNHEY and CDR2 is SMNVEV (reference sequence). This CDR3 region has 13 residues.

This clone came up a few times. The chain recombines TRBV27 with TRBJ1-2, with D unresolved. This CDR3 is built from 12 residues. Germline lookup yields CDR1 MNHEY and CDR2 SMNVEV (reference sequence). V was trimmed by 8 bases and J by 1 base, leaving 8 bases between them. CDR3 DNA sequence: TGTGCCAGCTCAGGCAGTAACTATGGCTACACCTTC. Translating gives CASSGSNYGYTF.

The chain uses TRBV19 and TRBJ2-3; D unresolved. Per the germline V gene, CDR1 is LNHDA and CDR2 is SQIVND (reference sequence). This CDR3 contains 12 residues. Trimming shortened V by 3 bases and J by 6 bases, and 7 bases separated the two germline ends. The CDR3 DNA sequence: TGTGCCAGTAGTATGACAATGGATACGCAGTATTTT. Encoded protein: CASSMTMDTQYF. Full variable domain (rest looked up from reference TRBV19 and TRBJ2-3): DGGITQSPKYLFRKEGQNVTLSCEQNLNHDAMYWYRQDPGQGLRLIYYSQIVNDFQKGDIAEGYSVSREKKESFPLTVTSAQKNPTAFYLCASSMTMDTQYFGPGTRLTVL.

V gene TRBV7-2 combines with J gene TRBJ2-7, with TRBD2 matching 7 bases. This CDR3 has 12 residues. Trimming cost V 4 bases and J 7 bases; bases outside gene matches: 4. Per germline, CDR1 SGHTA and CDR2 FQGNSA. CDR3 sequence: CASSSTSWEQYF. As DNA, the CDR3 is TGTGCCAGCAGCTCGACTAGCTGGGAGCAGTACTTC.

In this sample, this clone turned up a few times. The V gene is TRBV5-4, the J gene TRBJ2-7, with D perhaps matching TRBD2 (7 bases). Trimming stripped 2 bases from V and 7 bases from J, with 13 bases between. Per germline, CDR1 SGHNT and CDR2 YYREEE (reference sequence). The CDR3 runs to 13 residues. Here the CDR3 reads CASSFRGADEQYF. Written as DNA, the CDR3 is TGTGCCAGCAGCTTTCGGGGGGCGGATGAGCAGTACTTC.

CDR3 loop: CATRTSTYEQYF. The CDR3 coding sequence is TGTGCCACCAGGACTAGTACCTACGAGCAGTACTTC. The chain has TRBV24-1 and TRBJ2-7; maybe TRBD2 (6 bases). The CDR3 has 12 residues. V was trimmed by 7 bases and J by 2 bases, leaving 8 bases between them. Germline CDR1 KGHDR, CDR2 SFDVKD.

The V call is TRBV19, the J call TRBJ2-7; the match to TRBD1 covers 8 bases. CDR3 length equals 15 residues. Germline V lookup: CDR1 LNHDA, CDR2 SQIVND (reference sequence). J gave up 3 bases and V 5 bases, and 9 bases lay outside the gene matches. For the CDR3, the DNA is TGTGCCAGTAGTCCCCCGGGACAGGTTTACTACGAGCAGTACTTC. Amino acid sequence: CASSPPGQVYYEQYF.

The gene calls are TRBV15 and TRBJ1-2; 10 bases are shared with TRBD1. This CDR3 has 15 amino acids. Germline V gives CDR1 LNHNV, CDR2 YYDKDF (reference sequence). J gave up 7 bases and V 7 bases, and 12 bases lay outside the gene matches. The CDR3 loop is CATKPGQGFPSGYTF. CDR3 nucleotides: TGTGCCACCAAACCGGGACAGGGGTTTCCTTCTGGCTACACCTTC.

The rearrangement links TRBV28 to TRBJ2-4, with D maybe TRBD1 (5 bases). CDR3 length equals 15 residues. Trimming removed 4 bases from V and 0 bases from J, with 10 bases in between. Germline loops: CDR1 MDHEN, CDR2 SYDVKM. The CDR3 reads CASSSGSVAKNIQYF. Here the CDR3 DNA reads TGTGCCAGCAGTTCAGGGTCGGTAGCCAAAAACATTCAGTACTTC.

The CDR3 region has the DNA TGTGCCAGCAGTTTAGACGGAGACTATGGCTACACCTTC. This sequence encodes CASSLDGDYGYTF. This sequence joins TRBV12-3 or TRBV12-4 and TRBJ1-2, with D uncertain. CDR3 length equals 13 residues. V was trimmed by 1 base and J by 3 bases, leaving 6 bases between them.

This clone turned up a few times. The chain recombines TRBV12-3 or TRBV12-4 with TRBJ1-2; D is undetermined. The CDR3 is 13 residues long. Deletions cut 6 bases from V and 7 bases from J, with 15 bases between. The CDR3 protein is CASSLTSDRGYTF. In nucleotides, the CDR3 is TGTGCCAGCAGCCTGACATCCGACCGTGGCTACACCTTC.

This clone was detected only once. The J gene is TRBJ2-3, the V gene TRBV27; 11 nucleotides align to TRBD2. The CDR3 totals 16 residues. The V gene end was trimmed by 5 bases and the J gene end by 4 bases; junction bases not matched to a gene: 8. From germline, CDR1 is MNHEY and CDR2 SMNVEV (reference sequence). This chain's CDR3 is CASSPPVSGGADTQYF. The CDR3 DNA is TGTGCCAGCAGTCCCCCGGTTAGCGGGGGGGCAGATACGCAGTATTTT.

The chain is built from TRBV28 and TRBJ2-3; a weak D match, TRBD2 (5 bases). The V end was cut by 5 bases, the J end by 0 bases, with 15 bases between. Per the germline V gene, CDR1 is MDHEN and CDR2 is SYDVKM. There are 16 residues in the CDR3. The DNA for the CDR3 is TGTGCCAGCAGTCTCCGGGATACCATGAGCACAGATACGCAGTATTTT. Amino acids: CASSLRDTMSTDTQYF.

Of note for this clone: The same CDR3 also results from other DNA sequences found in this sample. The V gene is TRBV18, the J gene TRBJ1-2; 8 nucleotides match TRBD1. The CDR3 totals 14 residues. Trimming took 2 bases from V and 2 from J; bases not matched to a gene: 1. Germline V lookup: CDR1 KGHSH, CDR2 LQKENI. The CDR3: CASSPGQGNYGYTF. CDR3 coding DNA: TGTGCCAGCTCACCAGGACAGGGAAACTATGGCTACACCTTC.